This TCR beta chain was recorded in a study of radiotherapy plus CTLA-4 blockade in lung cancer. On the study more broadly: Objective responses were seen in about a sixth of patients, disease control in more than 30%.

Sequenced by immunoSEQ multiplex PCR; TCRdb stores in-frame clones only, minus some. The sample lists about 120,000 clones; about four fifths were seen once. V dropped 8 bases and J dropped 3; count of bases not matched to a gene: 13. CDR1 and CDR2 (germline): MDHEN, SYDVKM. The CDR3 runs to 17 residues. The sequence was obtained from a human donor with non-small cell lung cancer who had a partial response to radiotherapy plus ipilimumab. The J gene is TRBJ1-2, the V gene TRBV28; the match to TRBD1 covers 12 bases. The source was peripheral blood, collected from a patient treated with radiotherapy plus ipilimumab. CDR3 nucleotide sequence: TGTGCCAGCGTAAGCCCCGGGGACAGGGGGCCTGACTATGGCTACACCTTC. Translating gives CASVSPGDRGPDYGYTF.